The clone carrying this T cell receptor beta chain was counted only a few times. Antigen: not known. The sample originates from a study of T-cell memory formation after mild COVID-19. Broader study findings: Of the contracting clones, CD4+ ones lay mainly in CM and EM, and CD8+ ones in EMRA. Nothing confirmed that second-wave clones peaking on day 37 were specific for SARS-CoV-2. Balance between CD4 and CD8 was seen in clones contracting day 15 to 85, and a CD4+ lean was seen in later expanders.

TCRdb passed the 5' RACE reads through MiXCR, listing each CDR3 protein once. The sample has 250,000 to 300,000 distinct CDR3 sequences; around 15% are singletons. The specimen was PBMCs or a T cell subset sorted from them (not recorded which). This receptor was obtained from a young man who had mild COVID-19 (a few samples of this study predate the infection). Cell type and time point are not known.

This chain's CDR3 is CSPWREDTDTQYF. The CDR3 DNA reads TGCTCCCCCTGGCGGGAGGACACAGATACGCAGTATTTT. The V gene is TRBV20-1, the J gene TRBJ2-3; TRBD2 matches 8 bases. The CDR3 consists of 13 residues. Per the germline V gene, CDR1 is DFQATT and CDR2 is SNEGSKA (reference sequence).